Sequencing of this T cell receptor (beta chain) was carried out in a study of T-cell reconstitution after alpha-beta-depleted transplantation in children. Germline CDR1 and CDR2: MNHNS and SASEGT. This CDR3 region has 13 residues. V gave up 6 bases and J gave up 5 bases, with 13 bases separating them. Using unique molecular identifiers, the investigators prepared the TCRbeta library. TCRdb called the PCR reads again in MiXCR, with one record for every CDR3 protein. The sample lists some 490,000 distinct CDR3 sequences; around 12% were seen once. This chain links TRBV6-1 with TRBJ2-5, with D possibly being TRBD2 (5 bases). This TCR came from a human donor who donated a stem cell graft to a child with combined immunodeficiency. Sequencing used PBMCs from the stem cell graft donor, obtained from the stem cell graft. The CDR3 reads CASRQLGSETQYF. Here the CDR3 DNA reads TGTGCCAGCAGACAACTAGGGTCGGAGACCCAGTACTTC.